The 6 T cell receptor beta chains below come from one sample, sequenced in a study of T-cell memory formation after mild COVID-19. Each CDR3 protein is one row after TCRdb ran MiXCR on the 5' RACE reads. The top ten clones hold around an eighth of a sample with 450,000 or so distinct CDR3 sequences, roughly 25% of them seen once. Input material: PBMCs or a T cell subset sorted from them (not recorded which). All receptors come from an adult woman who had mild COVID-19 (a few samples of this study predate the infection). Cell type and time point are not known.

This chain links TRBV25-1 with TRBJ2-5; D is undetermined. This CDR3 has 13 amino acids. Per germline, CDR1 MGHDK and CDR2 SYGVNS. V was clipped by 1 base and J by 5 bases, with 8 bases between them. The CDR3 nucleotides are TGTGCCAGCAGTGAATTCGTGGCGGAGACCCAGTACTTC. It specifies CASSEFVAETQYF.

The V and J genes are TRBV12-3 or TRBV12-4 and TRBJ1-5, with 7 bases aligning to TRBD1. The CDR3 sequence is 15 residues long. The ends lost 6 bases at V and 4 bases at J; junction bases unmatched: 9. The CDR3 region is CASSPAQGGNQPQHF. The CDR3 nucleotides are TGTGCCAGCAGCCCCGCCCAGGGGGGGAATCAGCCCCAGCATTTT.

This sequence joins TRBV15 and TRBJ2-7; 10 positions agree with TRBD2. V was clipped by 3 bases and J by 2 bases; unmatched bases: 7. This CDR3 is 16 amino acids long. The germline gives CDR1 LNHNV, CDR2 YYDKDF (reference sequence). CDR3 nucleotide sequence: TGTGCCACCAGCAGCTTTTCTAGCGGGGGAGCCTACGAGCAGTACTTC. Amino acids: CATSSFSSGGAYEQYF.

The rearrangement uses TRBV18 and TRBJ2-1; D is undetermined. The CDR3 has 13 residues. V lost 6 bases and J lost 3, with 9 bases in between. Looked up from germline, CDR1 is KGHSH and CDR2 is LQKENI. In nucleotides, the CDR3 is TGTGCCAGCTCTCCAATACTCTACAATGAGCAGTTCTTC. Translated: CASSPILYNEQFF.

The chain recombines TRBV3-1 with TRBJ2-5; 7 bases map to TRBD2. The CDR3 is 13 amino acids. The trim removed 6 bases at V and 0 bases at J, leaving 1 base unmatched. Germline CDR1 and CDR2: LGHDT and YNNKEL (reference sequence). Written as DNA, the CDR3 is TGTGCCAGCAGGGGGGGGTACCAAGAGACCCAGTACTTC. The encoded protein is CASRGGYQETQYF.

V gene TRBV30 combines with J gene TRBJ1-5, with TRBD1 identical over 7 bases. Germline V gives CDR1 GTSNPN, CDR2 SVGIG (reference sequence). The CDR3 length is 13 residues. V was pared by 3 bases and J by 7 bases, with 6 bases of the junction left unmatched. In DNA form, the CDR3 reads TGTGCCTGGAGCCCGACAGGGTCCCAGCCCCAGCATTTT. It specifies CAWSPTGSQPQHF.